This T cell receptor beta chain was sequenced for a study of blood T cell repertoires in COVID-19. The assay was immunoSEQ multiplex PCR, and TCRdb's table has in-frame clones only and misses some. In the table there are over 200,000 clones, roughly 90% of which are singletons. Trimming removed 0 bases from V and 8 bases from J; junction bases left unmatched: 10. The CDR3 runs 15 residues. In germline, CDR1 is SGHRS, CDR2 YFSETQ. Seattle patient enrollment occurred during active infection, with longitudinal follow-up thereafter. The TCR comes from a man in his sixties with COVID-19, enrolled during active disease. The chain recombines TRBV5-1 with TRBJ1-2; 7 bases match TRBD1. The sequencing input was peripheral blood. The CDR3 region is CASSLELNRGRGYTF. The CDR3 DNA is TGCGCCAGCAGCTTGGAGCTCAACAGGGGACGAGGCTACACCTTC.